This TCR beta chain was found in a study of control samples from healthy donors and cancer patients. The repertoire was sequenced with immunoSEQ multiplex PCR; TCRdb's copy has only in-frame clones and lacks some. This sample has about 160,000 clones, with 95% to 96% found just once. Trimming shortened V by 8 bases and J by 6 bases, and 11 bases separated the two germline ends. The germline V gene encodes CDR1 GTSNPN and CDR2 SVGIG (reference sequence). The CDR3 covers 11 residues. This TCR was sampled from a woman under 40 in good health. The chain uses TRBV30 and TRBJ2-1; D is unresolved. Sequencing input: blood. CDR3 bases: TGTGCCATGGACGTGAGCAATGAGCAGTTCTTC. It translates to CAMDVSNEQFF.